The clone carrying this T cell receptor (beta chain) appeared a single time. The CDR3 length is 14 residues. Germline trimming cut 4 bases from V and 3 bases from J; bases unmatched to any gene: 6. From germline, CDR1 is WSHSY and CDR2 SAAADI. The sample is drawn from a study of blood T cell repertoires in COVID-19. TCRdb keeps only in-frame clones here, not all; method: immunoSEQ multiplex PCR. This table has approximately 140,000 clones, approximately 80% appearing once. The chain carries TRBV10-2 and TRBJ2-7; 7 bases align to TRBD2. The material sequenced was peripheral blood. This TCR came from a man in his 70s with acute or convalescent COVID-19. The CDR3, as DNA: TGCGCCAGCAGTGTTCGGCTAGCGGACTACGAGCAGTACTTC. Its protein product is CASSVRLADYEQYF.